The rows below give T cell receptor beta chains drawn from one sample of a study of blood T cell repertoires in COVID-19. Only in-frame clones appear in the TCRdb table, and some are missing; sequencing was by immunoSEQ multiplex PCR. The sample lists around 130,000 clones; approximately 80% were seen once. Sequenced: peripheral blood. Every receptor here comes from a human donor in a cohort sampled during active COVID-19. The CDR3 runs from the conserved cysteine through the conserved F or W. Each record gives: D gene, clone size, V gene, J gene, CDR3 DNA, CDR3 protein. D genes are given only for firm matches. A row's size may be missing; if present it is once, few, many or a size class.

D: .; size: .; V: TRBV7-8; J: TRBJ2-7; DNA: TGTGCCAGCAGCCCAACGGTTGGTGACGAGCAGTACTTC; CDR3: CASSPTVGDEQYF
D: .; size: .; V: TRBV7-6; J: TRBJ2-5; DNA: TGTGCCAGCAGCCTTGGCCTTGGAAGGGGAGAGACCCAGTACTTC; CDR3: CASSLGLGRGETQYF
D: TRBD2; size: once; V: TRBV4-2; J: TRBJ2-7; DNA: TGTGCCAGCAGCAGCGGGGGGTCAAGCCCTTACGAGCAGTACTTC; CDR3: CASSSGGSSPYEQYF
D: TRBD2; size: .; V: TRBV24-1; J: TRBJ2-1; DNA: TGTGCCACCAGTGGCCCCGATGTTAGCGGGGGGGTGGGTGAGCAGTTCTTC; CDR3: CATSGPDVSGGVGEQFF
D: TRBD1; size: .; V: TRBV19; J: TRBJ1-2; DNA: TGTGCCAGTAGTATCCCGACAGGGGCCAGCGGGGAAGCTAACTATGGCTACACCTTC; CDR3: CASSIPTGASGEANYGYTF
D: TRBD1; size: few; V: TRBV3-1/TRBV3-2; J: TRBJ2-3; DNA: TGTGCCAGCAGCCAAAGGGTCGGGACAGGGAGCGATCGGGATACGCAGTATTTT; CDR3: CASSQRVGTGSDRDTQYF
D: .; size: .; V: TRBV2; J: TRBJ2-7; DNA: TGTGCCAGCAGTGAAGCGAAGTATTCGGGTGGCACCGACTACGAGCAGTACTTC; CDR3: CASSEAKYSGGTDYEQYF
D: .; size: few; V: TRBV11-3; J: TRBJ2-1; DNA: TGTGCCAGCAGCTTAGACAGGGGCCAGAACAATGAGCAGTTCTTC; CDR3: CASSLDRGQNNEQFF
D: .; size: .; V: TRBV1; J: TRBJ1-5; DNA: TGCACCAGCAGCCAAGACAGGCACCATCAGCCCCAGCATTTT; CDR3: CTSSQDRHHQPQHF
D: TRBD2; size: .; V: TRBV7-9; J: TRBJ2-2; DNA: TGTGCCAGCACCTTAAGCGGGGGGCGATCGAACACCGGGGAGCTGTTTTTT; CDR3: CASTLSGGRSNTGELFF
D: .; size: .; V: TRBV19; J: TRBJ2-6; DNA: TGTGCCAGTAGTACCCCTTTTGGGTGGGGGGTGCCCAACTCTGGGGCCAACGTCCTGACTTTC; CDR3: CASSTPFGWGVPNSGANVLTF
D: .; size: .; V: TRBV2; J: TRBJ2-7; DNA: TGTGCCAGCAGTGTAGCTCTTTCCTACGAGCAGTACTTC; CDR3: CASSVALSYEQYF
D: .; size: .; V: TRBV7-9; J: TRBJ1-5; DNA: TGTGCCAGCAGCTTAGTCGAGGGTCAGCCCCAGCATTTT; CDR3: CASSLVEGQPQHF
D: .; size: .; V: TRBV19; J: TRBJ2-3; DNA: TGTGCCAGTAGTAGCCTGGCGGGGGCGACAGATACGCAGTATTTT; CDR3: CASSSLAGATDTQYF
D: TRBD1; size: .; V: TRBV5-6; J: TRBJ2-3; DNA: TGTGCCAGCAGCTTGGTCGGGACAGGTAAAGATACGCAGTATTTT; CDR3: CASSLVGTGKDTQYF
D: TRBD1; size: once; V: TRBV2; J: TRBJ1-2; DNA: TGTGCCAGCAGTGGACAGGGCATTTCCTATGGCTACACCTTC; CDR3: CASSGQGISYGYTF
D: TRBD1; size: few; V: TRBV2; J: TRBJ1-5; DNA: TGTGCCAGCAGTACATCAGACAGGGTGTGGGATCAGCCCCAGCATTTT; CDR3: CASSTSDRVWDQPQHF
D: .; size: .; V: TRBV10-3; J: TRBJ1-5; DNA: TGTGCCATCAGTCGAGGGTCGGCTCAGCCCCAGCATTTT; CDR3: CAISRGSAQPQHF
D: .; size: .; V: TRBV9; J: TRBJ2-1; DNA: TGTGCCAGCAGCGTCGGGACTCTAGTCGGCAATGAGCAGTTCTTC; CDR3: CASSVGTLVGNEQFF
D: TRBD1; size: .; V: TRBV5-4; J: TRBJ1-1; DNA: TGTGCCAGCAGCTTGGTACAGGGGGCTAACACTGAAGCTTTCTTT; CDR3: CASSLVQGANTEAFF
D: .; size: .; V: TRBV14; J: TRBJ2-7; DNA: TGTGCCAGCAGCCTTTCAACCTACGAGCAGTACTTC; CDR3: CASSLSTYEQYF
D: TRBD1; size: .; V: TRBV11-2; J: TRBJ2-3; DNA: TGTGCCAGCAGCTTAGAAGGACAGGGATTAAGGACAGATACGCAGTATTTT; CDR3: CASSLEGQGLRTDTQYF
D: TRBD1; size: .; V: TRBV6-1; J: TRBJ2-6; DNA: TGTGCCAGCAGTGACGGACAGGGGGTTTCTGGGGCCAACGTCCTGACTTTC; CDR3: CASSDGQGVSGANVLTF
D: .; size: .; V: TRBV10-3; J: TRBJ2-7; DNA: TGTGCCATCAGTGAGTCTGGCGTATCAGCGGTCTACGAGCAGTACTTC; CDR3: CAISESGVSAVYEQYF
D: .; size: .; V: TRBV5-4; J: TRBJ2-3; DNA: TGTGCCAGCAGACAGGACGGGCGAGAAGATACGCAGTATTTT; CDR3: CASRQDGREDTQYF
D: TRBD2; size: .; V: TRBV9; J: TRBJ2-5; DNA: TGTGCCAGCAGCGCCACAAGACTAGCGGGGGTCGGGGCCCAGTACTTC; CDR3: CASSATRLAGVGAQYF
D: TRBD1; size: .; V: TRBV19; J: TRBJ1-1; DNA: TGTGCCAGTACTCAATCCGGGACAGGGGGCTGGACTGAAGCTTTCTTT; CDR3: CASTQSGTGGWTEAFF
D: .; size: .; V: TRBV7-2; J: TRBJ2-7; DNA: TGTGCCAGCAGCTTAGGAGACAGGCCATGGGAGCAGTACTTC; CDR3: CASSLGDRPWEQYF
D: .; size: once; V: TRBV5-1; J: TRBJ1-4; DNA: TGCGCCAGCAGCTTGGTTGGGCGGGACGGGGAACTGTTTTTT; CDR3: CASSLVGRDGELFF
D: TRBD2; size: .; V: TRBV27; J: TRBJ2-5; DNA: TGTGCCAGCAGCCCGCAAGGCGGGGGGGCCTTGACCCAGTACTTC; CDR3: CASSPQGGGALTQYF
D: .; size: .; V: TRBV5-1; J: TRBJ2-3; DNA: TGCGCCAGCAGCTTGGACACAGGGTGGGCAGATACGCAGTATTTT; CDR3: CASSLDTGWADTQYF
D: .; size: .; V: TRBV7-9; J: TRBJ1-1; DNA: TGTGCCAGCAGCTTAGATACAAACACTGAAGCTTTCTTT; CDR3: CASSLDTNTEAFF
D: TRBD1; size: .; V: TRBV6-5; J: TRBJ2-5; DNA: TGTGCCAGCAGAGGGACAGGGGGCCGGGAGACCCAGTACTTC; CDR3: CASRGTGGRETQYF
D: TRBD2; size: .; V: TRBV2; J: TRBJ2-7; DNA: TGTGCCAGCAGTGAAGCGGGGGGGGACTCCTACGAGCAGTACTTC; CDR3: CASSEAGGDSYEQYF
D: TRBD1; size: .; V: TRBV5-1; J: TRBJ2-4; DNA: TGCGCCAGCAGCTCTGGACAGGCCCTAGCCAAAAACATTCAGTACTTC; CDR3: CASSSGQALAKNIQYF
D: TRBD2; size: .; V: TRBV18; J: TRBJ2-1; DNA: TGTGCCAGCTCACCGGGGACTAGCGGCTACAATGAGCAGTTCTTC; CDR3: CASSPGTSGYNEQFF
D: TRBD1; size: few; V: TRBV19; J: TRBJ1-4; DNA: TGTGCCAGTACCCGACAGGGGGGGGTGAACAGCCTTAATGAAAAACTGTTTTTT; CDR3: CASTRQGGVNSLNEKLFF
D: .; size: medium-sized; V: TRBV7-9; J: TRBJ2-5; DNA: TGTGCCAGCAGCTTATTGGCGGACCAAGAGACCCAGTACTTC; CDR3: CASSLLADQETQYF
D: .; size: few; V: TRBV28; J: TRBJ1-1; DNA: TGTGCCAGCAGTTTAGTTCGCCAGGGGACTGAAGCTTTCTTT; CDR3: CASSLVRQGTEAFF
D: .; size: .; V: TRBV9; J: TRBJ2-3; DNA: TGTGCCAGCAGCCCCGGGGTCCGGAGGACAGATACGCAGTATTTT; CDR3: CASSPGVRRTDTQYF
D: .; size: .; V: TRBV7-2; J: TRBJ1-2; DNA: TGTGCCAGCAGCTTAGCGCGGGAGATTTCCTATGGCTACACCTTC; CDR3: CASSLAREISYGYTF
D: TRBD2; size: .; V: TRBV5-4; J: TRBJ2-7; DNA: TGTGCCAGCAGTCTGACTAGCGGGGGGCTTGGGGAGCAGTACTTC; CDR3: CASSLTSGGLGEQYF
D: TRBD1; size: .; V: TRBV4-2; J: TRBJ2-5; DNA: TGTGCCAGCAGCCTTACACAGGGGGCGGGCGGTGGGTACCAAGAGACCCAGTACTTC; CDR3: CASSLTQGAGGGYQETQYF
D: TRBD1; size: .; V: TRBV6-6; J: TRBJ2-5; DNA: TGTGCCACCGACAGGGGGCACGGAGAGACCCAGTACTTC; CDR3: CATDRGHGETQYF
D: .; size: few; V: TRBV6-5; J: TRBJ1-2; DNA: TGTGCCAGCAGTGACTCCGCTCAGGGTGGATATGGCTACACCTTC; CDR3: CASSDSAQGGYGYTF
D: TRBD2; size: .; V: TRBV19; J: TRBJ2-7; DNA: TGTGCCAGTAGTATCGGCGGGGGGGGCTACGAGCAGTACTTC; CDR3: CASSIGGGGYEQYF
D: .; size: .; V: TRBV19; J: TRBJ2-7; DNA: TGTGCCAGTAGTATTCGGGAATCCTACGAGCAGTACTTC; CDR3: CASSIRESYEQYF
D: .; size: .; V: TRBV19; J: TRBJ1-5; DNA: TGTGCCAGTAGTAGACCGCCCTCCTTCGGGAGAAATCAGCCCCAGCATTTT; CDR3: CASSRPPSFGRNQPQHF